Included here is one T cell receptor (beta chain) sequence, with context. This CDR3 comprises 18 residues. MiXCR was run by TCRdb on the RT-PCR reads, yielding one entry per CDR3 protein. Among hundreds of thousands of distinct CDR3 sequences, around 15% were seen once, and the ten largest hold over 6%. The data belong to a study of patients and donors after allogeneic stem cell transplantation. The sequencing sample was made of blood, either unsorted or a sorted T cell fraction (not recorded which). The chain couples TRBV21-1 to TRBJ2-6; no check of the table's D call, TRBD1, against the DNA was made. TRBV21-1 is a recognized pseudogene. The clonotype originates from a human donor who was either an allogeneic HSCT recipient or a stem cell or donor lymphocyte infusion donor (not recorded which). It is not recorded whose cells these are; they may come from a transplant donor. The CDR3 sequence: CASSFRDRVPVGANVLTF. The CDR3 bases are TGTGCCAGCAGCTTCCGGGACAGGGTGCCCGTGGGGGCCAACGTCCTGACTTTC.